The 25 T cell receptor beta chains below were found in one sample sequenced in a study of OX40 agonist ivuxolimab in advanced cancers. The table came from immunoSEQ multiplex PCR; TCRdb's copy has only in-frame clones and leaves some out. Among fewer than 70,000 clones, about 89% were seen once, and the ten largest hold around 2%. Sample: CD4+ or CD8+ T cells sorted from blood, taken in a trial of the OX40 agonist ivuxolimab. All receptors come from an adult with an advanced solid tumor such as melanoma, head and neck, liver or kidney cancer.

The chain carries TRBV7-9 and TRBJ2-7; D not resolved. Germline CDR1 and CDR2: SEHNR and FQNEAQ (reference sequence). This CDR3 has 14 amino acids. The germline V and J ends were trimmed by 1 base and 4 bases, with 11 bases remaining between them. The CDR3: CASSLGTQYYEQYF. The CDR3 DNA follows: TGTGCCAGCAGCTTAGGGACGCAGTATTACGAGCAGTACTTC.

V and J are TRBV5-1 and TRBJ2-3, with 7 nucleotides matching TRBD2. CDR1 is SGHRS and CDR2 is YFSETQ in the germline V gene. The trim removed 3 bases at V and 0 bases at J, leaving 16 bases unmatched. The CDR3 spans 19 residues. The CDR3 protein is CASSSSLAGLDDSTDTQYF. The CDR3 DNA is TGCGCCAGCAGCTCCAGTTTAGCGGGCTTGGATGATAGCACAGATACGCAGTATTTT.

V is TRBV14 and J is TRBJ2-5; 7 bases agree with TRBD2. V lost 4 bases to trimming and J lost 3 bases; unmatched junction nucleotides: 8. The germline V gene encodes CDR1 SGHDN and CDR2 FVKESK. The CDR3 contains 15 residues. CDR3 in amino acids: CASSRAGELKETQYF. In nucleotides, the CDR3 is TGTGCCAGCAGCCGCGCGGGAGAGTTAAAAGAGACCCAGTACTTC.

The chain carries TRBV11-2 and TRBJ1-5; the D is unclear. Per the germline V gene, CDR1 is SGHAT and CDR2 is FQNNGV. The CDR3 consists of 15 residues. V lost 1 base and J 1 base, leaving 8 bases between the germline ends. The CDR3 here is CASSLGSSSNQPQHF. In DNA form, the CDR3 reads TGTGCCAGCAGCTTAGGGAGTTCAAGCAATCAGCCCCAGCATTTT.

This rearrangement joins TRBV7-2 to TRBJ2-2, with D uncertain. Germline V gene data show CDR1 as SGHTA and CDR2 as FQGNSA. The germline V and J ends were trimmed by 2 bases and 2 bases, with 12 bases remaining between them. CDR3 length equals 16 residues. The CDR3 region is CASSLLGGPNTGELFF. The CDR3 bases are TGTGCCAGCAGCTTATTGGGCGGACCCAACACCGGGGAGCTGTTTTTT.

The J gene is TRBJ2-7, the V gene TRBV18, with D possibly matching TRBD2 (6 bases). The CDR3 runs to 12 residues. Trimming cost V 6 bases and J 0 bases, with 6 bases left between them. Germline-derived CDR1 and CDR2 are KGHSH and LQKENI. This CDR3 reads CASSGSSYEQYF. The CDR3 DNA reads TGTGCCAGCTCCGGGAGCTCCTACGAGCAGTACTTC.

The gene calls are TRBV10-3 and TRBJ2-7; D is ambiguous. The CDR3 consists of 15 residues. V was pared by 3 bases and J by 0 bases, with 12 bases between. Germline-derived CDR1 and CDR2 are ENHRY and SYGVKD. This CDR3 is CAISDSALSSYEQYF. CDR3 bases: TGTGCCATCAGTGATTCTGCGCTAAGCTCCTACGAGCAGTACTTC.

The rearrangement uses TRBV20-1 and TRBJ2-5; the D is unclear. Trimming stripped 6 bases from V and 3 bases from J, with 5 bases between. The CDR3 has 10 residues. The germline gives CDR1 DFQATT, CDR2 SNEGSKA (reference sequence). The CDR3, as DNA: TGCAGTGCAAAAAAAGAGACCCAGTACTTC. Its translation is CSAKKETQYF.

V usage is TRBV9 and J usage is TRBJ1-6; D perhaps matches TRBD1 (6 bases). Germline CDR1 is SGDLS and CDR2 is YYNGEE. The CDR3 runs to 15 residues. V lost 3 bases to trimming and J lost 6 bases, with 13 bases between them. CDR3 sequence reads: CASSASQGSNSPLHF. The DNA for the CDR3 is TGTGCCAGCAGCGCTTCTCAGGGGTCTAATTCACCCCTCCACTTT.

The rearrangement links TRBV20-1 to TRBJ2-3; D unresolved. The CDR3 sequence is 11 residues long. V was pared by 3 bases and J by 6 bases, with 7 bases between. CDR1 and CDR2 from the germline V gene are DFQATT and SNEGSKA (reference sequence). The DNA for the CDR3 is TGCAGTGCTAGGTTTGGGGATACGCAGTATTTT. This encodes CSARFGDTQYF.

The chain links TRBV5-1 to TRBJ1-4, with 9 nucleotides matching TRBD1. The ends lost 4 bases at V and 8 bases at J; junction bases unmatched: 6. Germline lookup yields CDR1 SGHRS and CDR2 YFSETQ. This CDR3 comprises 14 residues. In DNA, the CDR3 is TGCGCCAGCAGCCAGGGACAGGGAGGGGAAAAACTGTTTTTT. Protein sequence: CASSQGQGGEKLFF.

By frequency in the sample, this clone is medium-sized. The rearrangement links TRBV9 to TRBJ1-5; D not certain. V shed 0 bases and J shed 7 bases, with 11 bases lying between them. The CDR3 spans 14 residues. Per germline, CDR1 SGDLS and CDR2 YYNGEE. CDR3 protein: CASSVEAGMQPQHF. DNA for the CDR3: TGTGCCAGCAGCGTAGAAGCCGGGATGCAGCCCCAGCATTTT.

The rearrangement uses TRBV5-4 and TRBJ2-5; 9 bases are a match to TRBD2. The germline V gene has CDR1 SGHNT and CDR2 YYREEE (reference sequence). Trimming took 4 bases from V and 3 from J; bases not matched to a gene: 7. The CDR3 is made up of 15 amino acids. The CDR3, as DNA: TGTGCCAGCAGCACAGCGGGGGGCCAGAAAGAGACCCAGTACTTC. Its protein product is CASSTAGGQKETQYF.

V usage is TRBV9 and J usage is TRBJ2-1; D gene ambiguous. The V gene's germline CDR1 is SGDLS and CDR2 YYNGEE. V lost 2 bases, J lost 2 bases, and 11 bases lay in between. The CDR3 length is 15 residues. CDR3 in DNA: TGTGCCAGCAGCGTGGGTAGTCTCGCCTACAATGAGCAGTTCTTC. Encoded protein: CASSVGSLAYNEQFF.

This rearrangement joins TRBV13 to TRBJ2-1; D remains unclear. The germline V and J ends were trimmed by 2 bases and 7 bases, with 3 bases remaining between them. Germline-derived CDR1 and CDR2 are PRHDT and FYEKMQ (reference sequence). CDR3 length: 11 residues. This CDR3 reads CASSLRNEQFF. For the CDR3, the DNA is TGTGCCAGCAGCTTAAGAAATGAGCAGTTCTTC.

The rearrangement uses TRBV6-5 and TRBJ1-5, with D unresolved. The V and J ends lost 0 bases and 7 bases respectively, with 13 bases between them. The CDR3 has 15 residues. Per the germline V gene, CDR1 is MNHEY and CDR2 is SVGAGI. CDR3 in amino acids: CASSYSKNSFQPQHF. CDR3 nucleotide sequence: TGTGCCAGCAGTTACTCGAAGAACAGTTTCCAGCCCCAGCATTTT.

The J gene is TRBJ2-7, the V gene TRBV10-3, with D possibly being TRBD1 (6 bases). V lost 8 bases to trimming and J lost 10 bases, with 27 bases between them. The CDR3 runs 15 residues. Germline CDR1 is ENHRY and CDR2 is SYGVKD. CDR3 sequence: CAIRDRGGQIQEQYF. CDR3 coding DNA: TGTGCCATCCGAGATCGAGGGGGTCAAATACAGGAACAGTACTTC.

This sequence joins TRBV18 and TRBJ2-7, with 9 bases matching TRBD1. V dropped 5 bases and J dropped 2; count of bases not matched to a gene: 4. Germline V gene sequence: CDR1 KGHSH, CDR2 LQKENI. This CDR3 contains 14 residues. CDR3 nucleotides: TGTGCCAGCTCAGCGGGACAGGGTACCTACGAGCAGTACTTC. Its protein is CASSAGQGTYEQYF.

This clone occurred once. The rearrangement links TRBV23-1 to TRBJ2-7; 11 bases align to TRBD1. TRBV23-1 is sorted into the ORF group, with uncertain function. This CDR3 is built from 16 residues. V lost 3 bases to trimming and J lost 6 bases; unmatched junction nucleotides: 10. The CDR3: CASSHSWDRGYGEQYF. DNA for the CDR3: TGCGCCAGCAGTCATAGCTGGGACAGGGGGTATGGCGAGCAGTACTTC.

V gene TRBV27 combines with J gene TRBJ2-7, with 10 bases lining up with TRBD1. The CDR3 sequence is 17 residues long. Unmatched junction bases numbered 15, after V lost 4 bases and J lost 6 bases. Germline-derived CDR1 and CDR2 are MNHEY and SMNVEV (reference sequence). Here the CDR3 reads CASSYAERQGARVEQYF. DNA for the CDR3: TGTGCCAGCAGTTACGCCGAGCGACAGGGGGCACGCGTCGAGCAGTACTTC.

DNA for the CDR3: TGTGCCAGCAGCCAAGAAGAGGGGGCCAACGTCCTGACTTTC. This translates into CASSQEEGANVLTF. This sequence joins TRBV4-2 and TRBJ2-6, with D uncertain. Germline V gene data show CDR1 as LGHNA and CDR2 as YNFKEQ. V was shortened by 0 bases and J by 4 bases, with 4 bases between the two germline ends. CDR3 size: 14 residues.

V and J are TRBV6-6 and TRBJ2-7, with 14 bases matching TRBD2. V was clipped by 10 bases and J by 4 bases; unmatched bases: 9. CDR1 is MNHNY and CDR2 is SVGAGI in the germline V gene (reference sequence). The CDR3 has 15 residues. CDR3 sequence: CATKSGTSGSYEQYF. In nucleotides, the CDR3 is TGTGCCACCAAGTCCGGGACTAGCGGGAGTTACGAGCAGTACTTC.

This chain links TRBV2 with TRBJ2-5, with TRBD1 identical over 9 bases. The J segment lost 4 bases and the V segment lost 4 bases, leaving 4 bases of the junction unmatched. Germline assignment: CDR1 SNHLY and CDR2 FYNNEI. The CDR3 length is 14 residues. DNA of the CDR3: TGTGCCAGCAGTGGGACAGGGGTGCGAGAGACCCAGTACTTC. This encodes CASSGTGVRETQYF.

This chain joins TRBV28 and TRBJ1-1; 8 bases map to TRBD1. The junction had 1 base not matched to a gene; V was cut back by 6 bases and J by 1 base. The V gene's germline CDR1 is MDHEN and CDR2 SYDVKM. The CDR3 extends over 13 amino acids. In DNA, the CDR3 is TGTGCCAGCAGGGACAGGGCGAACACTGAAGCTTTCTTT. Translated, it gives CASRDRANTEAFF.

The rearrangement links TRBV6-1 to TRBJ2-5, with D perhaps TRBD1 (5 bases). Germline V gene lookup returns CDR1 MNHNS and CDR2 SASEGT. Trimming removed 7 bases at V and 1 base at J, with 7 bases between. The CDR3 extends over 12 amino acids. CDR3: CASTQVQETQYF. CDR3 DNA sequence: TGTGCCAGCACACAGGTCCAAGAGACCCAGTACTTC.